This T cell receptor beta chain was documented in a study of cytomegalovirus exposure and HLA in healthy donors. As for the study in general: An earlier analysis found 117 million unique TCR beta sequences from 150 million to 200 million T cells. In an early release, HLA-typed donors contributed about 80 million unique TCR sequences.

This CDR3 is 17 amino acids long. The trim removed 1 base at V and 2 bases at J, leaving 8 bases unmatched. Germline V lookup: CDR1 MGHRA, CDR2 YSYEKL. The sample holds a few counts of this clone. Primers: 60 Vbeta forward and 13 Jbeta reverse. Data came from immunoSEQ multiplex PCR; TCRdb stores just in-frame clones and leaves some out. The sample contains fewer than 45,000 clones, around 69% of which appear only once. The V call is TRBV4-1, the J call TRBJ1-5; 7 nucleotides align to TRBD1. The sequencing sample was made of PBMCs. The origin of this receptor is a woman aged 25 to 39 in good health and CMV-seronegative. CDR3 region: CASSQAGLGQGNQPQHF. DNA for the CDR3: TGCGCCAGCAGCCAAGCAGGGCTAGGACAGGGCAATCAGCCCCAGCATTTT.